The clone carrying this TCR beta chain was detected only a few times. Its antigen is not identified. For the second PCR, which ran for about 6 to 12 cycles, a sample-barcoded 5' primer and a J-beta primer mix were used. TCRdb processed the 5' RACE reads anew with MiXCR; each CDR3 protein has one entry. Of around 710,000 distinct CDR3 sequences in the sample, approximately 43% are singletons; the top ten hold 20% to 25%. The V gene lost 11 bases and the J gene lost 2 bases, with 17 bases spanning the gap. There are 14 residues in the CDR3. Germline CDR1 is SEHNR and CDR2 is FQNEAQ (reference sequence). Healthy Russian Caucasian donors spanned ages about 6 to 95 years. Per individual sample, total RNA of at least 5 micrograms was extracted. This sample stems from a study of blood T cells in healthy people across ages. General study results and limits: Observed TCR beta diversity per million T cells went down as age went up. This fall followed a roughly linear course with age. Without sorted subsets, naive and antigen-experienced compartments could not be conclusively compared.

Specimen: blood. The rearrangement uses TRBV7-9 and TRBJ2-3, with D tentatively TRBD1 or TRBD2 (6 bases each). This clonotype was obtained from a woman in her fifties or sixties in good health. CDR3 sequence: CAGEVGGVTDTQYF. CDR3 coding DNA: TGTGCCGGTGAGGTGGGGGGCGTCACAGATACGCAGTATTTT.